Below, 32 T cell receptor beta chains from the same sample are listed, as sequenced in a study of beta chain features in type 1 diabetes. Sequencing targeted expressed TCRB transcripts, as all isolated RNA had been reverse transcribed. Sequencing was performed with immunoSEQ multiplex PCR; in TCRdb, only in-frame clones are kept and a portion is missing. The data hold roughly 350,000 clones, with roughly 9.6% observed a single time. What was sequenced was naive CD4+ T cells from blood. Receptors originate from a woman under 40 in good health.

This chain joins TRBV9 and TRBJ2-2; tentative D call: TRBD2 (5 bases). Trimming removed 3 bases from V and 1 base from J, with 13 bases in between. Germline V CDR1 and CDR2: SGDLS, YYNGEE. This CDR3 region has 16 residues. For the CDR3, the DNA is TGTGCCAGCAGCGGACCCACCGGAGGGAACACCGGGGAGCTGTTTTTT. Its translation is CASSGPTGGNTGELFF. The variable domain in full, with the rest retrieved from reference TRBV9 and TRBJ2-2, is DSGVTQTPKHLITATGQRVTLRCSPRSGDLSVYWYQQSLDQGLQFLIQYYNGEERAKGNILERFSAQQFPDLHSELNLSSLELGDSALYFCASSGPTGGNTGELFFGEGSRLTVL.

The V gene is TRBV29-1, the J gene TRBJ2-3, with TRBD1 matching 9 bases. The germline CDR1 and CDR2 sequences are SQVTM and ANQGSEA. J lost 4 bases, V lost 4 bases, and 6 bases had no gene match. The CDR3 has 14 amino acids. The CDR3 DNA reads TGCAGCGTTGTTGGGGACAGGGACGCAGATACGCAGTATTTT. It specifies CSVVGDRDADTQYF.

This clone was detected a few times. This rearrangement joins TRBV7-8 to TRBJ2-1; D ambiguous. The CDR3 spans 12 residues. The germline V gene encodes CDR1 SGHVS and CDR2 FQNEAQ. The V and J ends lost 1 base and 13 bases respectively, with 11 bases between them. The CDR3 nucleotides read TGTGCCAGCAGCTTAGACAGTCGTTACCAGTTCTTC. Translated: CASSLDSRYQFF.

V is TRBV4-1 and J is TRBJ1-1; TRBD1 matches at 7 bases. Germline CDR1 reads MGHRA; CDR2 reads YSYEKL. The V and J ends lost 3 bases and 0 bases, in that order; junction bases with no gene match: 4. The CDR3 runs to 15 residues. The CDR3 region has the DNA TGCGCCAGCAGCCATAGCAGGGGGGTGAACACTGAAGCTTTCTTT. Protein sequence: CASSHSRGVNTEAFF.

The chain carries TRBV2 and TRBJ1-5; possibly TRBD1 for D (6 bases). The germline gives CDR1 SNHLY, CDR2 FYNNEI. This CDR3 contains 13 residues. V lost 8 bases and J lost 5, with 13 bases in between. Here the CDR3 DNA reads TGTGCCAGCTCGGGTGAGGGGGATCAGCCCCAGCATTTT. It translates to CASSGEGDQPQHF.

This clone was counted a few times. V is TRBV7-9 and J is TRBJ2-3; 11 nucleotides agree with TRBD2. Trimming took 10 bases from V and 3 from J; bases not matched to a gene: 6. Germline V lookup: CDR1 SEHNR, CDR2 FQNEAQ (reference sequence). CDR3 size: 14 residues. The CDR3 sequence is CATKASGRTDTQYF. In DNA form, the CDR3 reads TGTGCCACAAAAGCTAGCGGGAGGACAGATACGCAGTATTTT.

This clone turned up a few times. This rearrangement joins TRBV5-1 to TRBJ2-1, with TRBD2 matching over 11 bases. Trimming cost V 4 bases and J 7 bases; bases outside gene matches: 10. Germline CDR1 and CDR2: SGHRS and YFSETQ. The CDR3 consists of 16 residues. CDR3 in amino acids: CASSLLAGGAGNEQFF. As DNA, the CDR3 is TGCGCCAGCAGCCTGCTAGCGGGAGGCGCCGGGAATGAGCAGTTCTTC. The full variable domain, in which reference TRBV5-1 and TRBJ2-1 provide the parts outside the CDR3, is KAGVTQTPRYLIKTRGQQVTLSCSPISGHRSVSWYQQTPGQGLQFLFEYFSETQRNKGNFPGRFSGRQFSNSRSEMNVSTLELGDSALYLCASSLLAGGAGNEQFFGPGTRLTVL.

The chain is built from TRBV10-3 and TRBJ1-4; 10 bases fit TRBD1. V trimming: 8 bases; J trimming: 6 bases; junction bases outside the gene matches: 0. This CDR3 is 12 amino acids long. Germline CDR1 reads ENHRY; CDR2 reads SYGVKD. The CDR3 nucleotides read TGTGCCATCGGGACAGGGGATGAAAAACTGTTTTTT. Protein: CAIGTGDEKLFF.

This clone was observed a few times. V usage is TRBV5-1 and J usage is TRBJ2-5; TRBD1 matches at 8 bases. J lost 5 bases, V lost 2 bases, and 5 bases had no gene match. This CDR3 spans 14 amino acids. Germline loops: CDR1 SGHRS, CDR2 YFSETQ. The CDR3, as DNA: TGCGCCAGCAGCTTACAGGGGGACGAGGAGACCCAGTACTTC. Amino acids: CASSLQGDEETQYF.

V usage is TRBV18 and J usage is TRBJ2-1; D might be TRBD1 (6 bases). The germline gives CDR1 KGHSH, CDR2 LQKENI. V lost 6 bases and J lost 9, with 24 bases in between. This CDR3 is 16 amino acids long. CDR3 sequence reads: CASSPTTGGQQLEQFF. In DNA form, the CDR3 reads TGTGCCAGCTCGCCTACGACTGGGGGCCAACAACTTGAGCAGTTCTTC.

The V call is TRBV4-3, the J call TRBJ1-4; 12 nucleotides line up with TRBD1. CDR1 and CDR2 from the germline V gene are LGHNA and YSLEER. With V trimmed by 2 bases and J by 6 bases, 4 bases remained unmatched. CDR3 length: 16 amino acids. This CDR3 reads CASSQMGTGGDEKLFF. Here the CDR3 DNA reads TGCGCCAGCAGCCAAATGGGGACAGGGGGCGATGAAAAACTGTTTTTT.

This clone appeared a few times. The chain employs TRBV20-1 and TRBJ2-1; 10 bases agree with TRBD2. The CDR3 is 10 residues long. From germline, CDR1 is DFQATT and CDR2 SNEGSKA (reference sequence). The CDR3 DNA sequence: TGCAGAGCGGGGGGGGATGAGCAGTTCTTC. It yields the protein CRAGGDEQFF.

This clone occurred a few times. V usage is TRBV7-6 and J usage is TRBJ1-1; perhaps TRBD1 as D (5 bases). This CDR3 has 16 amino acids. V lost 4 bases to trimming and J lost 0 bases, with 15 bases between them. Per the germline V gene, CDR1 is SGHVS and CDR2 is FNYEAQ. DNA of the CDR3: TGTGCCAGCAGCTACGGGCAGGGATGGATGAACACTGAAGCTTTCTTT. Protein: CASSYGQGWMNTEAFF.

This clone showed up just a few times. The chain carries TRBV29-1 and TRBJ2-3; TRBD1 is a possible D gene (6 bases). Germline lookup yields CDR1 SQVTM and CDR2 ANQGSEA. V was shortened by 4 bases and J by 0 bases, with 8 bases between the two germline ends. The CDR3 extends over 13 amino acids. The CDR3 sequence: CSVVGQSTDTQYF. The CDR3 coding sequence is TGCAGCGTTGTAGGACAGAGCACAGATACGCAGTATTTT.

The rearrangement links TRBV28 to TRBJ2-5; 8 bases map to TRBD2. V lost 4 bases, J lost 4 bases, and 8 bases stayed unmatched. The germline CDR1 and CDR2 sequences are MDHEN and SYDVKM. This CDR3 spans 15 amino acids. The CDR3 loop is CASSSWTAGGETQYF. The DNA of the CDR3 is TGTGCCAGCAGTTCGTGGACGGCGGGAGGAGAGACCCAGTACTTC.

The chain recombines TRBV25-1 with TRBJ1-5; D might be TRBD1 (5 bases). Trimming removed 2 bases from V and 8 bases from J, with 16 bases in between. The germline gives CDR1 MGHDK, CDR2 SYGVNS. The CDR3 covers 15 residues. For the CDR3, the DNA is TGTGCCAGCAGTGAAGGGGCAATACCGGGGGAGCCCCAGCATTTT. Amino acids: CASSEGAIPGEPQHF. Full variable domain (rest looked up from reference TRBV25-1 and TRBJ1-5): EADIYQTPRYLVIGTGKKITLECSQTMGHDKMYWYQQDPGMELHLIHYSYGVNSTEKGDLSSESTVSRIRTEHFPLTLESARPSHTSQYLCASSEGAIPGEPQHFGDGTRLSIL.

The rearrangement joins TRBV20-1 to TRBJ2-3; D ambiguous. The CDR3 runs to 11 residues. Deletions cut 1 base from V and 9 bases from J, with 8 bases between. CDR1 and CDR2 (germline): DFQATT, SNEGSKA (reference sequence). The CDR3 reads CSARAANTQYF. The CDR3 nucleotides are TGCAGTGCTAGAGCTGCGAACACGCAGTATTTT.

This clone occurred a few times. The chain links TRBV4-3 to TRBJ2-2; 8 bases are shared with TRBD1. Germline V lookup: CDR1 LGHNA, CDR2 YSLEER. The V segment lost 6 bases and the J segment 5 bases; nucleotides outside the gene matches: 14. There are 17 residues in the CDR3. For the CDR3, the DNA is TGCGCCAGCAGGTCATCGTCCGGGACAGGCCATACCGGGGAGCTGTTTTTT. This gives the protein CASRSSSGTGHTGELFF.

The chain recombines TRBV7-3 with TRBJ1-2, with D perhaps matching TRBD1 (5 bases). This CDR3 has 14 amino acids. The V gene's germline CDR1 is SGHTA and CDR2 FQGTGA. V gave up 7 bases and J gave up 4 bases, with 16 bases separating them. CDR3: CASKPNPDSYGYTF. The CDR3 DNA reads TGTGCCAGCAAACCTAACCCAGACAGCTATGGCTACACCTTC.

This sequence joins TRBV7-2 and TRBJ2-1; 7 bases fit TRBD1. Germline V gene lookup returns CDR1 SGHTA and CDR2 FQGNSA. This CDR3 region has 15 residues. Germline trimming cut 1 base from V and 6 bases from J; bases unmatched to any gene: 6. DNA for the CDR3: TGTGCCAGCAGCTTAGTGGGGGACAGCTTCAATGAGCAGTTCTTC. Amino acids: CASSLVGDSFNEQFF.

The chain links TRBV2 to TRBJ1-2; TRBD1 matches 10 bases. The junction had 4 bases not matched to a gene; V was cut back by 2 bases and J by 4 bases. This CDR3 region has 15 residues. The germline gives CDR1 SNHLY, CDR2 FYNNEI. In DNA form, the CDR3 reads TGTGCCAGCAGTGAAACGGGACAGGGGACCTATGGCTACACCTTC. Its protein product is CASSETGQGTYGYTF.

Only a few counts were recorded for this clone. This chain links TRBV7-8 with TRBJ2-7; a weak D match, TRBD2 (6 bases). Trimming left V 5 bases short and J 1 base short, with 12 bases between. CDR1 is SGHVS and CDR2 is FQNEAQ in the germline V gene. The CDR3 runs 14 residues. The CDR3 here is CASSPGLTSYEQYF. For the CDR3, the DNA is TGTGCCAGCAGCCCGGGACTGACTTCCTACGAGCAGTACTTC.

This clone turned up a few times. One junction end does not reproduce the germline sequence, and a read error may be involved. CDR3: CASSPSGGQETQYF. The CDR3 DNA follows: TGTGCTAGCAGCCCCTCGGGGGGGCAAGAGACCCAGTACTTC. This sequence joins TRBV7-7 and TRBJ2-5; 8 bases line up with TRBD2. Per germline, CDR1 SSHAT and CDR2 FNYEAQ (reference sequence). This CDR3 has 14 residues.

This chain joins TRBV28 and TRBJ2-7, with TRBD2 identical over 8 bases. This CDR3 region has 13 residues. CDR1 is MDHEN and CDR2 is SYDVKM in the germline V gene. V dropped 3 bases and J dropped 9; count of bases not matched to a gene: 7. The CDR3 nucleotides are TGTGCCAGCAGTTTGTTAGCGGGATTAGCGCAGTACTTC. Residues: CASSLLAGLAQYF. The full variable domain, its missing parts supplied by reference TRBV28 and TRBJ2-7, is DVKVTQSSRYLVKRTGEKVFLECVQDMDHENMFWYRQDPGLGLRLIYFSYDVKMKEKGDIPEGYSVSREKKERFSLILESASTNQTSMYLCASSLLAGLAQYFGPGTRLTVT.

This chain joins TRBV7-9 and TRBJ2-1, with TRBD2 identical over 8 bases. The germline V gene encodes CDR1 SEHNR and CDR2 FQNEAQ (reference sequence). CDR3 length: 15 amino acids. The junction had 11 bases not matched to a gene; V was cut back by 5 bases and J by 8 bases. In DNA, the CDR3 is TGTGCCAGCAGCCCGGGGGGGACTAGTCTACATGAGCAGTTCTTC. Protein: CASSPGGTSLHEQFF.

This rearrangement joins TRBV19 to TRBJ1-1, with D unresolved. Trimming cost V 6 bases and J 5 bases, with 16 bases left between them. From germline, CDR1 is LNHDA and CDR2 SQIVND (reference sequence). There are 14 residues in the CDR3. CDR3 nucleotides: TGTGCCAGTAGGGAACAGACCCAGTCGACTGAAGCTTTCTTT. Amino acids: CASREQTQSTEAFF.

CDR3: CATSRDRSDTQYF. As DNA, the CDR3 is TGTGCCACCAGCAGAGATCGTTCAGATACGCAGTATTTT. The V call is TRBV15, the J call TRBJ2-3; D not certain. The CDR3 loop spans 13 amino acids. The V end lost 0 bases, the J end lost 4 bases, and 5 bases lay between the germline ends. CDR1 LNHNV and CDR2 YYDKDF come from the germline V gene (reference sequence).

J is TRBJ2-5 and V is TRBV15; tentatively, D is TRBD2 (6 bases). V lost 0 bases, J lost 1 base, and 9 bases lay in between. Looked up from germline, CDR1 is LNHNV and CDR2 is YYDKDF (reference sequence). This CDR3 has 15 amino acids. Here the CDR3 DNA reads TGTGCCACCAGCAGAGAAGCGGGCCCCCAAGAGACCCAGTACTTC. This codes for CATSREAGPQETQYF.

This clone was detected a few times. The CDR3 sequence: CASSLAGQGSGANVLTF. As DNA, the CDR3 is TGTGCCAGCAGCTTAGCGGGACAGGGTTCTGGGGCCAACGTCCTGACTTTC. The chain links TRBV7-2 to TRBJ2-6, with 9 bases identical to TRBD1. The CDR3 sequence is 17 residues long. V trimming: 0 bases; J trimming: 1 base; junction bases outside the gene matches: 1. CDR1 SGHTA and CDR2 FQGNSA come from the germline V gene.

The genes are TRBV9 and TRBJ2-3; 7 nucleotides match TRBD2. Trimming cost V 2 bases and J 6 bases; bases outside gene matches: 12. This CDR3 contains 16 residues. Germline lookup yields CDR1 SGDLS and CDR2 YYNGEE. The CDR3 nucleotides are TGTGCCAGCAGCGTGGGTAGCGGGCCTTCGGGCGATACGCAGTATTTT. Protein: CASSVGSGPSGDTQYF.

The chain combines TRBV25-1 with TRBJ2-5; possible D gene TRBD1, 6 bases. The ends were cut back, 4 bases at V and 2 bases at J, with 20 bases in the middle. Germline V gene lookup returns CDR1 MGHDK and CDR2 SYGVNS. This CDR3 has 17 amino acids. CDR3 sequence reads: CASSAWTVPNNQETQYF. In DNA, the CDR3 is TGTGCCAGCAGTGCCTGGACAGTCCCCAACAATCAAGAGACCCAGTACTTC.

V is TRBV29-1 and J is TRBJ1-2, with D perhaps TRBD1 (5 bases). CDR1 is SQVTM, CDR2 ANQGSEA, per germline. The CDR3 loop spans 11 amino acids. The V end was cut by 0 bases, the J end by 8 bases, with 7 bases between. CDR3 nucleotides: TGCAGCGTTGAAGAGGGGGGGGGCTACACCTTC. Amino acid sequence: CSVEEGGGYTF.